A selection of T cell receptor beta chains follows, all from one sample in a study of blood T cells in healthy people across ages. Each CDR3 protein gets one entry after TCRdb re-called the 5' RACE reads with MiXCR. The data show roughly 1,500,000 distinct CDR3 sequences, around 36% seen once. The sequenced sample was blood. The receptors were sampled from a woman between 25 and 40 years old in good health. The CDR3 runs from the conserved cysteine through the conserved F or W. The D gene is left open where the match is weak. Clone size is not always given. Where it is, it says once, few, many or a class for expanded clones.

length	D	V	J	size	DNA	CDR3
15	TRBD1	TRBV5-1	TRBJ2-4	NA	TGCGCCAGCAGCTTCCCAGAACAGGGGAGATACATTCAGTACTTC	CASSFPEQGRYIQYF
14	TRBD2	TRBV12-5	TRBJ2-1	NA	TGTGCTAGTGCGGGCGGGGGACCCCACAATGAGCAGTTCTTC	CASAGGGPHNEQFF
14	NA	TRBV12-3/TRBV12-4	TRBJ2-3	many	TGTGCCAGCAGTGGCCTCCCAGATAGGAATACGCAGTATTTT	CASSGLPDRNTQYF
13	TRBD1	TRBV3-1	TRBJ2-7	few	TGTGCCAGCGGGAGACAGGGGACCCACGAGCAGTACTTC	CASGRQGTHEQYF
16	TRBD1	TRBV6-5	TRBJ2-5	few	TGTGCCAGCAGTTACGGACAGGGGGCCTCTGGAGAGACCCAGTACTTC	CASSYGQGASGETQYF
16	TRBD2	TRBV5-4	TRBJ2-7	NA	TGTGCCAGTGGGACTAGCGGGGGTCGAAGCTCCTACGAGCAGTACTTC	CASGTSGGRSSYEQYF
12	NA	TRBV27	TRBJ2-5	many	TGTGCCAGCGGCCTTTACCAAGAGACCCAGTACTTC	CASGLYQETQYF
17	NA	TRBV6-6	TRBJ1-5	NA	TGTGCCAGCAGTCGTCCCCACAGGGAAGGGAGCAATCAGCCCCAGCATTTT	CASSRPHREGSNQPQHF
13	NA	TRBV6-5	TRBJ1-5	once	TGTGCCAGCAGTTACTCGTTTGAGCAGCCCCAGCATTTT	CASSYSFEQPQHF
15	NA	TRBV6-5	TRBJ2-1	few	TGTGCCAGCAGCCCATTTACGGGGTCCTACAATGAGCAGTTCTTC	CASSPFTGSYNEQFF
15	TRBD1	TRBV7-9	TRBJ2-7	few	TGTGCCAGCAGCTTCTCTCAGGGGGCGATCAACGAGCAGTACTTC	CASSFSQGAINEQYF
17	TRBD2	TRBV12-5	TRBJ2-1	few	TGTGCTAGTGGTTTGGGACTAGCGGGGGTCCGTACATCCGAGCAGTTCTTC	CASGLGLAGVRTSEQFF
14	NA	TRBV5-6	TRBJ1-2	NA	TGTGCCAGCAGCATGGCGGGGTTTGACTATGGCTACACCTTC	CASSMAGFDYGYTF
15	NA	TRBV2	TRBJ1-2	NA	TGTGCCAGCAGAGAGTTACCGGGAGCCACTGAGGGCTACACCTTC	CASRELPGATEGYTF
17	TRBD1	TRBV27	TRBJ2-7	few	TGTGCCAGCAGTTTACTTCGTGGACAGGGTGCAAACTACGAGCAGTACTTC	CASSLLRGQGANYEQYF
15	TRBD1	TRBV5-1	TRBJ1-1	NA	TGCGCCAGCAGCGCGGACAGGGGGCTCGGGGTTGAAGCTTTCTTT	CASSADRGLGVEAFF
18	TRBD1	TRBV20-1	TRBJ2-4	NA	TGCAGTGCTAGAGGCAGGGGGCCGGAGCAGCTAGCCAAAAACATTCAGTACTTC	CSARGRGPEQLAKNIQYF
12	NA	TRBV12-5	TRBJ2-1	NA	TGTGCTAGTGGGTCCGCGCGTGGAGAGCAGTTCTTC	CASGSARGEQFF
17	TRBD1	TRBV3-1	TRBJ2-1	NA	TGTGCCAGCAGCCACCCTGTACAGGGGCCATCCTACAATGAGCAGTTCTTC	CASSHPVQGPSYNEQFF